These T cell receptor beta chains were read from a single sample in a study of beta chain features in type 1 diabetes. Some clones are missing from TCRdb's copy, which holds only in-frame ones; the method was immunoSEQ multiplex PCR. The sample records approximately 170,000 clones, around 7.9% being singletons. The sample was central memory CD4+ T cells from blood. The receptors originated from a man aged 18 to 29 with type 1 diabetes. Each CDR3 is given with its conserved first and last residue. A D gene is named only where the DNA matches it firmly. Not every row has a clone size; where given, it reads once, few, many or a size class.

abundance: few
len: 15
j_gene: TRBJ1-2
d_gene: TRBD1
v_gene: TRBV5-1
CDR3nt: TGCGCCAGCAGCTTGTCGCGACAGGGAGATGGTGGCTACACCTTC
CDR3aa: CASSLSRQGDGGYTF

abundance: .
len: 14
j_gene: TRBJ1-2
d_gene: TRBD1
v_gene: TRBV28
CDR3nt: TGTGCCAGCAGTGGGGACAGTAGACTTTATGGCTACACCTTC
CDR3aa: CASSGDSRLYGYTF

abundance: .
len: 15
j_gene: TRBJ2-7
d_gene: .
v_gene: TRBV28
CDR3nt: TGTGCCAGCAGTTCGACTGGCGGAGGGTGGCGTGAGCAGTACTTC
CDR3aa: CASSSTGGGWREQYF

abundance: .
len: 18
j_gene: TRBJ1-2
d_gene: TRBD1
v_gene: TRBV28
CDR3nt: TGTGCCAGCAGTTTGTCTCGGACAGGCCTCACCCCTAACTATGGCTACACCTTC
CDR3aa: CASSLSRTGLTPNYGYTF

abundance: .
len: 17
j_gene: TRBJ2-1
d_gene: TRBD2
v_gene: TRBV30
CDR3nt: TGTGCCTGGAGTGAACAACCTCCGGGACTAGCGGGGAATGAGCAGTTCTTC
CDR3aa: CAWSEQPPGLAGNEQFF

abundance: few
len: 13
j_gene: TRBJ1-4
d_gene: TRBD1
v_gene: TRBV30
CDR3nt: TGTGCCTGGATGAGACAGGGGTTTGAAAAACTGTTTTTT
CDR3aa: CAWMRQGFEKLFF

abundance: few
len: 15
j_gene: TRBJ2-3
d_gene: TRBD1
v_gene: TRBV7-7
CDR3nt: TGTGCCAGCAGCCGTGGGACAGTATCCACAGATACGCAGTATTTT
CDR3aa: CASSRGTVSTDTQYF

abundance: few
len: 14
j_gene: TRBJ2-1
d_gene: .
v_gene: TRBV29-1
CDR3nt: TGCAGCGTTGAAGCTAGCGCTAGAGATAATGAGCAGTTCTTC
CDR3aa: CSVEASARDNEQFF

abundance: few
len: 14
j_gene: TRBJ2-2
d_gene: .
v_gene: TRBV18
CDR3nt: TGTGCCAGCTCACCAACACAGGTCACCGGGGAGCTGTTTTTT
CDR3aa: CASSPTQVTGELFF

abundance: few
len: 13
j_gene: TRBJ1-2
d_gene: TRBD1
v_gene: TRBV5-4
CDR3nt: TGTGCCAGCAGCTTGGAACAGGGGATTGGCTACACCTTC
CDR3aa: CASSLEQGIGYTF

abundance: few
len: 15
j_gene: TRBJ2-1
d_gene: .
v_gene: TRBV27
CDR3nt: TGTGCCAGCAGCCCGGGTCGAGGGAGGAGCAATGAGCAGTTCTTC
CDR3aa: CASSPGRGRSNEQFF

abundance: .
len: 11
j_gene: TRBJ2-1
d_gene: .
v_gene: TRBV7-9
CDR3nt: TGTGCCAGTGCAGTATCCTATGAGCAGTTCTTC
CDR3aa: CASAVSYEQFF

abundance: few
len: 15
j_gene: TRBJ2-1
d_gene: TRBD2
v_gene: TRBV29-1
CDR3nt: TGCAGCGCTGAGACTCGAGGACTAGCAGATTATGAGCAGTTCTTC
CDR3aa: CSAETRGLADYEQFF

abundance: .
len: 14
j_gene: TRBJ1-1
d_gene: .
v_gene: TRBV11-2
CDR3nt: TGTGCCAGCAGCACCCGTCAGGGGAACACTGAAGCTTTCTTT
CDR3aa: CASSTRQGNTEAFF

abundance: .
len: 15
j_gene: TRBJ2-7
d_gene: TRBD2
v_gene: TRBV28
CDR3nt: TGTGCCAGCAGTTTACCGGGACTAGCGGTATACGAGCAGTACTTC
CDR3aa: CASSLPGLAVYEQYF

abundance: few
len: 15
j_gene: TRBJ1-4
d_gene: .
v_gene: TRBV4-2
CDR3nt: TGTGCCAGCAGCCAAGATCGCAATCTAGCCGAAAAACTGTTTTTT
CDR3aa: CASSQDRNLAEKLFF

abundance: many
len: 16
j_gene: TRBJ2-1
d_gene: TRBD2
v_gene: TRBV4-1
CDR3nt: TGCGCCAGCAGCCTTAGACTAGCGGGAGAAGGCCATGAGCAGTTCTTC
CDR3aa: CASSLRLAGEGHEQFF

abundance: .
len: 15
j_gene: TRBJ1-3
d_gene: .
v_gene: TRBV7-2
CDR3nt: TGTGCCAGCAGCTCACAGGGCGGCTCTGGAAACACCATATATTTT
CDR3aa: CASSSQGGSGNTIYF